A single sample gave rise to the 27 T cell receptor beta chains below, sequenced in a study of cytomegalovirus exposure and HLA in healthy donors. Primers included in the PCR were 60 Vbeta and 13 Jbeta primers. Assay: immunoSEQ multiplex PCR; the TCRdb copy retains only in-frame clones and omits some. Among around 120,000 clones, 70% to 80% were seen once, and the ten largest hold about 3%. What was sequenced was PBMCs. The receptors originated from a man aged 25-45 years in good health and CMV-seronegative.

The chain has TRBV25-1 and TRBJ2-1; 9 bases match TRBD2. V was pared by 2 bases and J by 3 bases, with 11 bases of the junction left unmatched. Germline CDR1 reads MGHDK; CDR2 reads SYGVNS. The CDR3 has 18 residues. CDR3: CASSESPAGGMVYNEQFF. The CDR3, as DNA: TGTGCCAGCAGTGAAAGTCCCGCGGGAGGGATGGTCTACAATGAGCAGTTCTTC.

This clone was detected only a few times. This rearrangement joins TRBV28 to TRBJ2-3; 12 positions agree with TRBD2. Germline CDR1 is MDHEN and CDR2 is SYDVKM. J gave up 3 bases and V 5 bases, and 6 bases lay outside the gene matches. CDR3 size: 16 residues. The CDR3 region is CASSARLAGETDTQYF. The CDR3 nucleotides are TGTGCCAGCAGTGCGCGACTAGCGGGGGAAACAGATACGCAGTATTTT. The full variable domain, completed using reference TRBV28 and TRBJ2-3, is DVKVTQSSRYLVKRTGEKVFLECVQDMDHENMFWYRQDPGLGLRLIYFSYDVKMKEKGDIPEGYSVSREKKERFSLILESASTNQTSMYLCASSARLAGETDTQYFGPGTRLTVL.

The rearrangement joins TRBV5-1 to TRBJ2-7, with 9 bases that match TRBD1. Per the germline V gene, CDR1 is SGHRS and CDR2 is YFSETQ. The CDR3 covers 13 residues. After removal of 4 bases from V and 3 bases from J, the junction contained 2 bases not matched to a gene. The DNA of the CDR3 is TGCGCCAGCAGCAGGGGACAGGGCTACGAGCAGTACTTC. It encodes CASSRGQGYEQYF.

The rearrangement uses TRBV6-1 and TRBJ2-1, with D hard to call. Germline loops: CDR1 MNHNS, CDR2 SASEGT. The ends were cut back, 6 bases at V and 8 bases at J, with 11 bases in the middle. This CDR3 has 12 residues. The CDR3 DNA sequence: TGTGCCAGCAGCCCCGGGTCGTATGAGCAGTTCTTC. As protein: CASSPGSYEQFF.

The chain recombines TRBV29-1 with TRBJ2-6; 11 bases are shared with TRBD2. The CDR3 is made up of 17 amino acids. Germline lookup yields CDR1 SQVTM and CDR2 ANQGSEA. Trimming removed 3 bases from V and 0 bases from J; junction bases left unmatched: 4. The CDR3 region has the DNA TGCAGCGTTGAGGGACTAGCGGAAGGCTCTGGGGCCAACGTCCTGACTTTC. Its translation: CSVEGLAEGSGANVLTF.

The chain is built from TRBV13 and TRBJ1-3; D is unresolved. The ends were cut back, 3 bases at V and 0 bases at J, with 12 bases in the middle. CDR1 is PRHDT, CDR2 FYEKMQ, per germline (reference sequence). The CDR3 is 16 amino acids. This chain's CDR3 is CASSFGVRPSGNTIYF. Here the CDR3 DNA reads TGTGCCAGCAGCTTTGGAGTACGCCCCTCTGGAAACACCATATATTTT.

This sequence joins TRBV5-4 and TRBJ2-7, with D possibly matching TRBD1 (7 bases). Germline V gives CDR1 SGHNT, CDR2 YYREEE (reference sequence). The CDR3 runs 13 residues. The V end lost 4 bases, the J end lost 3 bases, and 11 bases lay between the germline ends. This CDR3 is CASSGGTDYEQYF. The CDR3 nucleotides read TGTGCCAGCAGCGGGGGGACAGACTACGAGCAGTACTTC.

This clone turned up a few times. The V and J genes are TRBV7-6 and TRBJ2-3, with TRBD2 as a possible D gene (6 bases). V dropped 6 bases and J dropped 0 bases, with 22 bases sitting between them. Germline values: CDR1 SGHVS, CDR2 FNYEAQ. This CDR3 contains 18 residues. Written as DNA, the CDR3 is TGTGCCAGCAGTGAAACTGGGGGAGGATCCTCTAGCACAGATACGCAGTATTTT. Protein sequence: CASSETGGGSSSTDTQYF.

V and J are TRBV4-3 and TRBJ2-3; TRBD2 is a possible D gene (6 bases). V was shortened by 11 bases and J by 2 bases, with 20 bases between the two germline ends. The CDR3 runs to 15 residues. The germline V gene encodes CDR1 LGHNA and CDR2 YSLEER. CDR3 residues: CARRRAGRYTDTQYF. In nucleotides, the CDR3 is TGCGCCCGACGGAGGGCAGGCCGATACACAGATACGCAGTATTTT.

The chain uses TRBV9 and TRBJ1-2; TRBD1 matches at 11 bases. In germline, CDR1 is SGDLS, CDR2 YYNGEE. The CDR3 extends over 17 amino acids. Trimming at V came to 3 bases and at J to 5 bases, leaving 12 bases not matched to a gene. The CDR3 DNA follows: TGTGCCAGCAGCGCCTCCGGGACAGGGGGGATTTGGTATGGCTACACCTTC. Amino acid sequence: CASSASGTGGIWYGYTF.

The chain links TRBV7-3 to TRBJ2-1, with TRBD1 identical over 8 bases. CDR3 length: 16 residues. Unmatched junction bases numbered 5, after V lost 2 bases and J lost 2 bases. Germline CDR1 SGHTA, CDR2 FQGTGA. Here the CDR3 reads CASSLPGQGTYNEQFF. In nucleotides, the CDR3 is TGTGCCAGCAGCTTACCAGGACAGGGTACCTACAATGAGCAGTTCTTC.

The genes are TRBV28 and TRBJ1-4, with 8 bases aligning to TRBD1. The germline V gene encodes CDR1 MDHEN and CDR2 SYDVKM. J was trimmed by 8 bases and V by 8 bases; bases with no gene match: 13. CDR3 length: 15 residues. The CDR3 sequence is CASLTGAGGSEKLFF. Here the CDR3 DNA reads TGTGCCAGCCTAACAGGGGCAGGGGGCTCGGAAAAACTGTTTTTT.

The chain carries TRBV2 and TRBJ2-5, with 13 nucleotides matching TRBD2. The trim removed 3 bases at V and 3 bases at J, leaving 4 bases unmatched. This CDR3 has 16 amino acids. CDR1 is SNHLY, CDR2 FYNNEI, per germline. The CDR3 bases are TGTGCCAGCAGTGACGGACTAGCGGGAGTAAAAGAGACCCAGTACTTC. This encodes CASSDGLAGVKETQYF. Filled out from reference TRBV2 and TRBJ2-5, the complete variable domain reads EPEVTQTPSHQVTQMGQEVILRCVPISNHLYFYWYRQILGQKVEFLVSFYNNEISEKSEIFDDQFSVERPDGSNFTLKIRSTKLEDSAMYFCASSDGLAGVKETQYFGPGTRLLVL.

The rearrangement uses TRBV7-8 and TRBJ2-5; 14 nucleotides align to TRBD2. The J call may be in error: the DNA end matches TRBJ2-7 better. Germline V gene data show CDR1 as SGHVS and CDR2 as FQNEAQ. The length of the CDR3 is 15 residues. CDR3 DNA: TGTGCCAGCAGCCCTCCGGGACTAGCGGGAGTCGAGCAGTACTTC. This encodes CASSPPGLAGVEQYF.

About this clone: This specimen includes other DNA sequences encoding the same CDR3. This sequence joins TRBV27 and TRBJ1-1, with 7 bases matching TRBD1. V shed 6 bases and J 10 bases; nucleotides not matched to a gene: 5. From germline, CDR1 is MNHEY and CDR2 SMNVEV (reference sequence). The CDR3 length is 11 residues. The CDR3 bases are TGTGCCAGCAGCTCGACAGGGATAGCTTTCTTT. It specifies CASSSTGIAFF.

The chain couples TRBV6-1 to TRBJ2-1; 7 positions agree with TRBD2. V was pared by 1 base and J by 8 bases, with 5 bases of the junction left unmatched. The CDR3 is 14 amino acids. Looked up from germline, CDR1 is MNHNS and CDR2 is SASEGT. CDR3 in DNA: TGTGCCAGCAGTGAAGAGCGGGACTTCTATGAGCAGTTCTTC. Amino acid sequence: CASSEERDFYEQFF.

This clone appeared a few times. The V gene is TRBV28, the J gene TRBJ2-7; D may be TRBD2 (6 bases). Germline values: CDR1 MDHEN, CDR2 SYDVKM. Trimming removed 3 bases from V and 3 bases from J, with 12 bases in between. The CDR3 contains 14 residues. For the CDR3, the DNA is TGTGCCAGCAGTTTGGTAGCGGAACTCTACGAGCAGTACTTC. Amino acids: CASSLVAELYEQYF.

The J gene is TRBJ1-6, the V gene TRBV27, with D possibly being TRBD1 (5 bases). V was pared by 8 bases and J by 2 bases, with 13 bases between. Germline lookup yields CDR1 MNHEY and CDR2 SMNVEV (reference sequence). The CDR3 covers 15 residues. The CDR3 here is CASSQGVAYNSPLHF. The CDR3 DNA reads TGTGCCAGCTCCCAAGGGGTTGCCTATAATTCACCCCTCCACTTT.

The gene calls are TRBV18 and TRBJ1-5; D not resolved. CDR3 length: 19 amino acids. The V and J ends lost 2 bases and 3 bases respectively, with 23 bases between them. Per germline, CDR1 KGHSH and CDR2 LQKENI. The CDR3 coding sequence is TGTGCCAGCTCACCAAGGCAGGTCCTCAGGTATGGGTACAATCAGCCCCAGCATTTT. This gives the protein CASSPRQVLRYGYNQPQHF.

The chain couples TRBV2 to TRBJ2-3; 12 nucleotides agree with TRBD2. This CDR3 is 16 amino acids long. The junction had 5 bases not matched to a gene; V was cut back by 4 bases and J by 3 bases. The V gene's germline CDR1 is SNHLY and CDR2 FYNNEI. CDR3 protein: CASSVPTSGSTDTQYF. The CDR3 region has the DNA TGTGCCAGCAGTGTCCCGACTAGCGGGAGTACAGATACGCAGTATTTT.

This clone was observed once. The chain links TRBV29-1 to TRBJ1-1, with a possible D match to TRBD1 (5 bases). Per the germline V gene, CDR1 is SQVTM and CDR2 is ANQGSEA. The CDR3 runs to 13 residues. V was trimmed by 5 bases and J by 6 bases, leaving 16 bases between them. In DNA form, the CDR3 reads TGCAGCGTTCGACAGCGCTCCGTTTCTGAAGCTTTCTTT. This translates into CSVRQRSVSEAFF.

This chain connects TRBV5-1 to TRBJ1-1; 8 nucleotides align to TRBD1. Per germline, CDR1 SGHRS and CDR2 YFSETQ. V lost 4 bases and J lost 2; bases outside the gene matches: 7. The CDR3 sequence is 15 residues long. CDR3 bases: TGCGCCAGCAGCCCCGGACAGGGCCTAAACACTGAAGCTTTCTTT. This gives the protein CASSPGQGLNTEAFF. Full variable domain (rest looked up from reference TRBV5-1 and TRBJ1-1): KAGVTQTPRYLIKTRGQQVTLSCSPISGHRSVSWYQQTPGQGLQFLFEYFSETQRNKGNFPGRFSGRQFSNSRSEMNVSTLELGDSALYLCASSPGQGLNTEAFFGQGTRLTVV.

This clone was seen just once. This chain links TRBV5-1 with TRBJ2-7; 9 bases match TRBD2. Germline V lookup: CDR1 SGHRS, CDR2 YFSETQ. V was pared by 0 bases and J by 2 bases, with 6 bases of the junction left unmatched. This CDR3 is 16 amino acids long. CDR3 loop: CASSLAGASGTYEQYF. In nucleotides, the CDR3 is TGCGCCAGCAGCTTGGCCGGGGCTAGCGGGACCTACGAGCAGTACTTC.

The CDR3 DNA reads as TGCGCCAGCAGATTGACAGGGTCCAGCAATCAGCCCCAGCATTTT. Translating it yields CASRLTGSSNQPQHF. The chain is built from TRBV5-1 and TRBJ1-5; 7 bases align to TRBD1. CDR3 size: 15 residues. Germline V gives CDR1 SGHRS, CDR2 YFSETQ. The V gene end was trimmed by 5 bases and the J gene end by 1 base; junction bases not matched to a gene: 6.

The chain has TRBV6-1 and TRBJ1-3, with TRBD1 matching over 9 bases. Trimming took 4 bases from V and 0 from J; bases not matched to a gene: 13. This CDR3 region has 19 residues. Germline V gives CDR1 MNHNS, CDR2 SASEGT. CDR3 DNA sequence: TGTGCCAGCAGTGCTAATGCCGGGACAGGGATAGGCTCTGGAAACACCATATATTTT. Translated: CASSANAGTGIGSGNTIYF.

The rearrangement links TRBV29-1 to TRBJ2-6, with D possibly TRBD2 on 5 matching bases. The germline V and J ends were trimmed by 7 bases and 2 bases, with 12 bases remaining between them. This CDR3 contains 14 residues. Per the germline V gene, CDR1 is SQVTM and CDR2 is ANQGSEA. The CDR3 DNA reads as TGCAGCGCCAGAGGGTTAGCTGGGGCCAACGTCCTGACTTTC. Protein sequence: CSARGLAGANVLTF.

The chain's CDR3 is CASSLVAGGSQYEQYF. The CDR3 coding sequence is TGCGCCAGCAGCTTGGTTGCTGGCGGGAGTCAGTACGAGCAGTACTTC. The chain has TRBV5-1 and TRBJ2-7, with TRBD2 matching over 7 bases. The germline V gene has CDR1 SGHRS and CDR2 YFSETQ. This CDR3 has 16 amino acids. V trimming: 0 bases; J trimming: 4 bases; junction bases outside the gene matches: 10. Based on the CDR3 plus reference TRBV5-1 and TRBJ2-7, the full variable domain is KAGVTQTPRYLIKTRGQQVTLSCSPISGHRSVSWYQQTPGQGLQFLFEYFSETQRNKGNFPGRFSGRQFSNSRSEMNVSTLELGDSALYLCASSLVAGGSQYEQYFGPGTRLTVT.